This TCR beta chain was identified in a study of CD8 T cells in Susac syndrome. From germline, CDR1 is SGDLS and CDR2 YYNGEE. V was pared by 4 bases and J by 6 bases, with 6 bases of the junction left unmatched. CDR3 length: 13 amino acids. With random hexamers, roughly 0.45 to 1 ug RNA was reverse transcribed. Each CDR3 protein gets one entry after TCRdb re-called the immunoSEQ multiplex PCR reads with MiXCR. The sample has 100,000 to 150,000 distinct CDR3 sequences, 93% seen once; the top ten hold over 0.3%. The receptor's source is a human donor with multiple sclerosis. The chain couples TRBV9 to TRBJ1-2; TRBD1 matches at 7 bases. Source material: CD8+ T cells from PBMCs. This CDR3 is CASSSHRGHGYTF. DNA for the CDR3: TGTGCCAGCAGCTCCCACAGGGGCCATGGCTACACCTTC.